This T cell receptor (beta chain) was obtained from a study of cytomegalovirus exposure and HLA in healthy donors. The PCR made use of 60 Vbeta and 13 Jbeta primers. This table comes from immunoSEQ multiplex PCR, and its TCRdb copy is limited to in-frame clones, with some not included. The sample shows about 130,000 clones, around 76% of them seen only once. The CDR3 runs to 15 residues. Germline V gives CDR1 SGHRS, CDR2 YFSETQ. Trimming took 5 bases from V and 1 from J; bases not matched to a gene: 8. This clone was observed a handful of times. This clonotype was sampled from a woman aged 50 to 65 in good health and CMV-seronegative. Sequenced sample: PBMCs. This chain links TRBV5-1 with TRBJ2-5; 7 positions agree with TRBD2. CDR3 protein: CASRADLAAQETQYF. Written as DNA, the CDR3 is TGCGCCAGCAGGGCTGACCTAGCGGCCCAAGAGACCCAGTACTTC. The entire variable domain, with the rest obtained from reference TRBV5-1 and TRBJ2-5, is as follows: KAGVTQTPRYLIKTRGQQVTLSCSPISGHRSVSWYQQTPGQGLQFLFEYFSETQRNKGNFPGRFSGRQFSNSRSEMNVSTLELGDSALYLCASRADLAAQETQYFGPGTRLLVL.